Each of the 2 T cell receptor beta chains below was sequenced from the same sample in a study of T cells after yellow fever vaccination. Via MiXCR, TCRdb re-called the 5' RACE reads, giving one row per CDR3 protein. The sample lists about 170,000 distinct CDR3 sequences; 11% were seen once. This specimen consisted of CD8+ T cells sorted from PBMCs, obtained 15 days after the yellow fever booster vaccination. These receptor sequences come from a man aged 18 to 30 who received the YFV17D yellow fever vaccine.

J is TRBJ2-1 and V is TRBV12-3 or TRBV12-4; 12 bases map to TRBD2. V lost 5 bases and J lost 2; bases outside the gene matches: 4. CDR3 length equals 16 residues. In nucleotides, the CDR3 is TGTGCCAGCAGTGGTTCTAGCGGGGGGGCCTACAATGAGCAGTTCTTC. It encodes CASSGSSGGAYNEQFF.

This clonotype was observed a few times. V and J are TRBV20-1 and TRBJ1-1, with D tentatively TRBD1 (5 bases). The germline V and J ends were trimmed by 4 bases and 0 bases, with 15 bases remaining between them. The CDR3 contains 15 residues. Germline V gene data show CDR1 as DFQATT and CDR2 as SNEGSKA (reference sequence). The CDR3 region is CSAIHGAEMNTEAFF. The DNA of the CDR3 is TGCAGTGCTATACACGGGGCTGAAATGAACACTGAAGCTTTCTTT.